This TCR beta chain was sequenced during a study of blood T cell repertoires in COVID-19. Libraries were prepared by immunoSEQ multiplex PCR; TCRdb keeps only in-frame clonotypes and omits some of them. The sample has some 74,000 clones, around 80% seen once; the top ten hold roughly 10%. The CDR3 is made up of 14 amino acids. CDR1 MDHEN and CDR2 SYDVKM come from the germline V gene. With 2 bases removed from V and 0 bases from J, the gap between germline ends came to 7 bases. The receptor was derived from a woman between 50 and 59 years old with acute or convalescent COVID-19. Sequencing was carried out using peripheral blood. The V call is TRBV28, the J call TRBJ1-2; D remains unclear. CDR3 sequence (DNA): TGTGCCAGCAGTTTACCCCGGGCTAACTATGGCTACACCTTC. It yields the protein CASSLPRANYGYTF.